This T cell receptor beta chain was captured by sequencing in a study of T-cell reconstitution after alpha-beta-depleted transplantation in children. The CDR3 runs to 16 residues. V lost 2 bases and J lost 3, with 16 bases in between. CDR1 MNHEY and CDR2 SVGEGT come from the germline V gene. This clonotype was detected a few times. Preparation of the TCRbeta library used unique molecular identifiers. MiXCR was run by TCRdb on the PCR reads, yielding one entry per CDR3 protein. The profile covers some 490,000 distinct CDR3 sequences, with about 12% appearing a single time and about 5.6% taken by the ten largest.

Sequencing was performed on PBMCs from the stem cell graft donor, taken from the stem cell graft. This chain connects TRBV6-2 or TRBV6-3 to TRBJ1-2; D gene ambiguous. This sequence was found in a human donor who donated a stem cell graft to a child with combined immunodeficiency. The CDR3 loop reads CASSYDLEGGDYGYTF. The CDR3 DNA follows: TGTGCCAGCAGTTACGATTTGGAGGGCGGTGACTATGGCTACACCTTC.